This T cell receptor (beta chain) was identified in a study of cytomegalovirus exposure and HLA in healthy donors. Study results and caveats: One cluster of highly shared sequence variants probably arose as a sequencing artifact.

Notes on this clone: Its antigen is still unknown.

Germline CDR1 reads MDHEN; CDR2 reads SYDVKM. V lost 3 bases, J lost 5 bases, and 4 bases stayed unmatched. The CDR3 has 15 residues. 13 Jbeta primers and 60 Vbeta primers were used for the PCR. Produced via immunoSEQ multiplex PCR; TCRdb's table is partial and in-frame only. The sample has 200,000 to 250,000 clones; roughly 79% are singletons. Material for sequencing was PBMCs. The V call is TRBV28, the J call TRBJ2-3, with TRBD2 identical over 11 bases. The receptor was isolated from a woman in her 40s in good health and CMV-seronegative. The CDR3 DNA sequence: TGTGCCAGCAGTTTTGGTAGCGGGGGGGTAGATACGCAGTATTTT. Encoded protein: CASSFGSGGVDTQYF. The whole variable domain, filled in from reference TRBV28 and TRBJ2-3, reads DVKVTQSSRYLVKRTGEKVFLECVQDMDHENMFWYRQDPGLGLRLIYFSYDVKMKEKGDIPEGYSVSREKKERFSLILESASTNQTSMYLCASSFGSGGVDTQYFGPGTRLTVL.